These 21 T cell receptor beta chains share one sample of origin, sequenced in a study of cytomegalovirus exposure and HLA in healthy donors. In the PCR, 60 Vbeta and 13 Jbeta primers were used. Clones were read by immunoSEQ multiplex PCR, and TCRdb kept only the in-frame ones, dropping some. The sample yields about 100,000 clones, approximately 76% seen once. The specimen was PBMCs. The receptor source for this set is an older woman in good health and CMV-seropositive.

The CDR3 loop is CASSTTSTSGGSYEQYF. CDR3 coding DNA: TGTGCCAGTAGTACCACATCGACTAGCGGGGGTTCCTACGAGCAGTACTTC. The gene calls are TRBV19 and TRBJ2-7; 12 bases match TRBD2. The CDR3 runs to 17 residues. With 4 bases clipped from V and 1 base from J, the junction kept 8 bases outside the gene matches. From germline, CDR1 is LNHDA and CDR2 SQIVND (reference sequence).

The chain has TRBV5-1 and TRBJ2-7; D is ambiguous. The germline V gene encodes CDR1 SGHRS and CDR2 YFSETQ. The V and J ends lost 2 bases and 6 bases respectively, with 15 bases between them. This CDR3 has 14 amino acids. CDR3 nucleotide sequence: TGCGCCAGCAGCTTAAGCTCCCCTTCGTTCGAGCAGTACTTC. Translating it yields CASSLSSPSFEQYF.

The V gene is TRBV28, the J gene TRBJ2-1, with a tentative D call TRBD2 (5 bases). Per the germline V gene, CDR1 is MDHEN and CDR2 is SYDVKM. This CDR3 is built from 16 residues. Trimming shortened V by 4 bases and J by 0 bases, and 13 bases separated the two germline ends. The DNA of the CDR3 is TGTGCCAGCAGTTCCTCCGGGGTCAGCTCCTACAATGAGCAGTTCTTC. Translating gives CASSSSGVSSYNEQFF.

This clone was detected a few times. This chain joins TRBV7-2 and TRBJ1-1; the match to TRBD1 covers 7 bases. J lost 8 bases, V lost 3 bases, and 6 bases had no gene match. Germline assignment: CDR1 SGHTA and CDR2 FQGNSA. This CDR3 spans 13 amino acids. The CDR3 DNA reads as TGTGCCAGCAGCTTTCGGTTGGGACAGGAAGCTTTCTTT. This codes for CASSFRLGQEAFF.

The rearrangement links TRBV19 to TRBJ1-3; weak D call: TRBD1 (5 bases). V gave up 5 bases and J gave up 7 bases, with 15 bases separating them. Germline values: CDR1 LNHDA, CDR2 SQIVND (reference sequence). The CDR3 totals 14 residues. For the CDR3, the DNA is TGTGCCAGTAGTTTGACAGTCTCCGGGAACACCATATATTTT. Translated: CASSLTVSGNTIYF.

The chain joins TRBV28 to TRBJ2-7; 7 positions match TRBD1. CDR1 and CDR2 from the germline V gene are MDHEN and SYDVKM. The trim removed 10 bases at V and 0 bases at J, leaving 6 bases unmatched. The CDR3 spans 13 residues. The CDR3 spells CATLGGASYEQYF. In DNA form, the CDR3 reads TGTGCCACCCTAGGGGGCGCCTCCTACGAGCAGTACTTC.

J is TRBJ1-1 and V is TRBV5-4, with D hard to call. The CDR3 sequence is 16 residues long. Looked up from germline, CDR1 is SGHNT and CDR2 is YYREEE (reference sequence). V was shortened by 2 bases and J by 4 bases, with 18 bases between the two germline ends. CDR3 in amino acids: CASSLGPEGYGTEAFF. CDR3 nucleotide sequence: TGTGCCAGCAGCTTAGGCCCTGAGGGATACGGCACTGAAGCTTTCTTT.

This clone turned up a few times. V gene TRBV6-5 combines with J gene TRBJ1-5; 10 nucleotides align to TRBD1. With 2 bases clipped from V and 4 bases from J, the junction kept 2 bases outside the gene matches. The CDR3 is 15 residues long. Germline V lookup: CDR1 MNHEY, CDR2 SVGAGI. This chain's CDR3 is CASSYGTGVNQPQHF. Written as DNA, the CDR3 is TGTGCCAGCAGTTACGGGACAGGGGTGAATCAGCCCCAGCATTTT.

The sample holds a few counts of this clone. The chain couples TRBV29-1 to TRBJ1-2, with 9 bases matching TRBD1. Germline V CDR1 and CDR2: SQVTM, ANQGSEA. The V and J ends lost 0 bases and 2 bases, in that order; junction bases with no gene match: 1. The CDR3 loop spans 14 amino acids. CDR3 amino acids: CSVEDTGGNYGYTF. CDR3 nucleotides: TGCAGCGTTGAAGATACAGGGGGCAACTATGGCTACACCTTC.

J is TRBJ2-7 and V is TRBV18; D possibly corresponds to TRBD1 (5 bases). CDR1 is KGHSH and CDR2 is LQKENI in the germline V gene. Trimming removed 2 bases from V and 7 bases from J, with 18 bases in between. This CDR3 spans 15 amino acids. The CDR3 here is CASSPGALRPWEQYF. In DNA form, the CDR3 reads TGTGCCAGCTCACCAGGGGCGCTTAGGCCTTGGGAGCAGTACTTC.

This chain links TRBV2 with TRBJ1-2, with TRBD1 as a possible D gene (6 bases). There are 13 residues in the CDR3. Trimming stripped 5 bases from V and 2 bases from J, with 9 bases between. Per germline, CDR1 SNHLY and CDR2 FYNNEI. CDR3 loop: CASSQDSNYGYTF. DNA of the CDR3: TGTGCCAGCAGTCAGGACAGCAACTATGGCTACACCTTC.

J is TRBJ1-1 and V is TRBV9; D remains ambiguous. Germline values: CDR1 SGDLS, CDR2 YYNGEE. V lost 3 bases to trimming and J lost 4 bases, with 13 bases between them. The CDR3 covers 14 residues. The CDR3 DNA reads as TGTGCCAGCAGCGCGGACGGGAAGGCCACTGAAGCTTTCTTT. This sequence encodes CASSADGKATEAFF.

The V call is TRBV5-1, the J call TRBJ1-1, with D perhaps TRBD1 (5 bases). V shed 6 bases and J shed 0 bases, with 9 bases lying between them. The CDR3 consists of 13 residues. Per the germline V gene, CDR1 is SGHRS and CDR2 is YFSETQ. In DNA form, the CDR3 reads TGCGCCAGCACCCGACAGATGAACACTGAAGCTTTCTTT. This codes for CASTRQMNTEAFF.

V gene TRBV7-2 combines with J gene TRBJ2-2, with D possibly TRBD1 on 7 matching bases. The germline gives CDR1 SGHTA, CDR2 FQGNSA. The CDR3 is 14 residues long. The V end lost 2 bases, the J end lost 6 bases, and 10 bases lay between the germline ends. For the CDR3, the DNA is TGTGCCAGCAGCTTACAGGGGGGTGCCGGGGAGCTGTTTTTT. Translation: CASSLQGGAGELFF.

The chain combines TRBV10-3 with TRBJ1-1, with TRBD1 identical over 7 bases. Trimming cost V 7 bases and J 5 bases; bases outside gene matches: 7. The length of the CDR3 is 13 residues. CDR1 and CDR2 (germline): ENHRY, SYGVKD. In DNA, the CDR3 is TGTGCCATCACCGAGGGGGCGCGAACTGAAGCTTTCTTT. Translating it yields CAITEGARTEAFF.

V gene TRBV19 combines with J gene TRBJ2-4; possibly TRBD1 for D (6 bases). Germline loops: CDR1 LNHDA, CDR2 SQIVND (reference sequence). V was pared by 2 bases and J by 1 base, with 6 bases between. The CDR3 consists of 14 residues. The CDR3 region is CASSIRGAKNIQYF. CDR3 nucleotide sequence: TGTGCCAGTAGTATAAGGGGGGCCAAAAACATTCAGTACTTC.

The chain combines TRBV7-2 with TRBJ2-7; 9 bases are shared with TRBD2. V lost 5 bases, J lost 3 bases, and 5 bases stayed unmatched. CDR3 length: 14 residues. CDR1 and CDR2 from the germline V gene are SGHTA and FQGNSA. The CDR3, as DNA: TGTGCCAGCAGCCCGACTAGCGGTTTCTACGAGCAGTACTTC. This encodes CASSPTSGFYEQYF.

The V gene is TRBV27, the J gene TRBJ2-3; 12 bases fit TRBD2. The V segment lost 2 bases and the J segment 6 bases; nucleotides outside the gene matches: 12. The CDR3 covers 18 residues. Looked up from germline, CDR1 is MNHEY and CDR2 is SMNVEV (reference sequence). This chain's CDR3 is CASSLLAGGRVGVDTQYF. The DNA of the CDR3 is TGTGCCAGCAGTTTACTAGCGGGAGGGAGAGTGGGTGTGGATACGCAGTATTTT.

The chain joins TRBV27 to TRBJ2-2; D might be TRBD1 (5 bases). Germline CDR1 is MNHEY and CDR2 is SMNVEV (reference sequence). CDR3 length: 14 residues. Trimming pared 2 bases from V and 5 bases from J, leaving 9 bases between. CDR3 DNA sequence: TGTGCCAGCAGTTTACAGGGATCGACCGGGGAGCTGTTTTTT. As protein: CASSLQGSTGELFF.

The V call is TRBV2, the J call TRBJ1-2; no reliable D call. Trimming cost V 1 base and J 1 base, with 7 bases left between them. The CDR3 is 14 amino acids. CDR1 and CDR2 (germline): SNHLY, FYNNEI. This CDR3 reads CASSEGEFNYGYTF. Written as DNA, the CDR3 is TGTGCCAGCAGTGAAGGGGAGTTTAACTATGGCTACACCTTC.

This clone is a singleton in its sample. The rearrangement uses TRBV6-1 and TRBJ2-1, with a weak D call TRBD2 (5 bases). The CDR3 totals 15 residues. Trimming pared 2 bases from V and 4 bases from J, leaving 12 bases between. Looked up from germline, CDR1 is MNHNS and CDR2 is SASEGT. In nucleotides, the CDR3 is TGTGCCAGCAGTGAACTGAGGGTTGGGTACAATGAGCAGTTCTTC. Protein sequence: CASSELRVGYNEQFF.